This TCR beta chain is from a study of glioma-infiltrating T cells after dendritic cell vaccination. About the study: Dendritic cell vaccination trial patients had either newly diagnosed or recurrent glioblastoma.

Patients had residual fresh-frozen tumor tissue and more than two years of survival data. PBMC were collected before vaccination, two weeks after the third vaccination, and at progression. Amplification used 60 V beta primers and 13 J beta primers. Assay used: immunoSEQ multiplex PCR; TCRdb lists only in-frame clones, some missing. This sample yields about 90,000 clones, of which more than 70% are seen a single time; 2.5% to 3% belongs to the top ten. Germline CDR1 reads MNHEY; CDR2 reads SVGAGI. V dropped 4 bases and J dropped 0 bases, with 6 bases sitting between them. The CDR3 has 14 amino acids. The chain links TRBV6-5 to TRBJ1-4; D not resolved. This sequence originates from a human donor with glioblastoma. The sequencing here drew on blood, taken before dendritic cell vaccination. This CDR3 is CASSSVTTNEKLFF. The DNA of the CDR3 is TGTGCCAGCAGTTCCGTTACAACTAATGAAAAACTGTTTTTT.